This TCR beta chain was recorded in a study of shared clonotypes between healthy human individuals. The naive CD8 population came from CD45RO-negative cells selected for CCR7, without terminally differentiated effector memory CD45RA+ cells. Whole-study results and caveats: Clonotypes which were not shared had lower generation probabilities than clonotypes that all four donors shared.

The CDR3 runs to 17 residues. Trimming at V came to 0 bases and at J to 4 bases, leaving 12 bases not matched to a gene. CDR1 is SGDLS and CDR2 is YYNGEE in the germline V gene. The assay ran at deep level. Clones were sequenced by immunoSEQ multiplex PCR, and TCRdb holds only the in-frame ones, with some missing. The sample lists over 2,000,000 clones; 93% were seen once. As regards this clone: What it recognizes is unknown.

The TCR was taken from a man younger than 30 in good health. Some clones in this sample may be carry-over from other donors' samples. The specimen was naive CD8+ T cells from PBMCs. The chain links TRBV9 to TRBJ1-2; 7 bases align to TRBD1. CDR3: CASSVGETGRRGYGYTF. DNA for the CDR3: TGTGCCAGCAGCGTAGGGGAGACAGGGCGTCGGGGCTATGGCTACACCTTC.